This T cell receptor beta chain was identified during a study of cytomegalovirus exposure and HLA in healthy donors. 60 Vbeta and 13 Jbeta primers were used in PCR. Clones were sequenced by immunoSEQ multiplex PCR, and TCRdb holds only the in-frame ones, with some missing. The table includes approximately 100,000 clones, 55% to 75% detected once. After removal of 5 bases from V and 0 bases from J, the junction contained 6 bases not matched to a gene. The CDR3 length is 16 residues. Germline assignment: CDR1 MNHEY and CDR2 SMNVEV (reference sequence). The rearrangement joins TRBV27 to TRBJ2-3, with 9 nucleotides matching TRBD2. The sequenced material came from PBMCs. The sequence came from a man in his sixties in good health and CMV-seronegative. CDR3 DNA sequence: TGTGCCAGCAGTAATCCGCGGGGGGGGAGCACAGATACGCAGTATTTT. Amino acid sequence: CASSNPRGGSTDTQYF.